This T cell receptor beta chain was documented in a study of beta chain features in type 1 diabetes. Study context: All samples combined gave fewer than 110 million sorted cells for examination.

Whole-study findings and limits: Whether TCRB rearrangement is influenced by HLA type was left unresolved in this analysis.

It was via CD45RO/CCR7/CD25/CD127/CD95/CD27 that CD4+ naive, central memory, regulatory and stem cell-like memory cells were sorted. Since all of the isolated RNA was reverse transcribed, expressed TCRB transcripts were what got sequenced. Samples of naive, central memory and regulatory T cells yielded a mean of about 3.57 million reads. The table came from immunoSEQ multiplex PCR; TCRdb's copy has only in-frame clones and leaves some out. The sample yields about 350,000 clones, roughly a fifth seen once. To note about this clone: Its target is not known.

CDR3 length: 14 residues. V was shortened by 0 bases and J by 4 bases, with 12 bases between the two germline ends. Germline CDR1 GTSNPN, CDR2 SVGIG (reference sequence). The sequence came from a woman in her late teens or twenties in good health. The sample taken for sequencing was naive CD4+ T cells from blood. The genes are TRBV30 and TRBJ2-5, with D tentatively TRBD2 (7 bases). The CDR3 nucleotides read TGTGCCTGGAGTGTACCCGGGGGGCGAGAGACCCAGTACTTC. Translated, it gives CAWSVPGGRETQYF.